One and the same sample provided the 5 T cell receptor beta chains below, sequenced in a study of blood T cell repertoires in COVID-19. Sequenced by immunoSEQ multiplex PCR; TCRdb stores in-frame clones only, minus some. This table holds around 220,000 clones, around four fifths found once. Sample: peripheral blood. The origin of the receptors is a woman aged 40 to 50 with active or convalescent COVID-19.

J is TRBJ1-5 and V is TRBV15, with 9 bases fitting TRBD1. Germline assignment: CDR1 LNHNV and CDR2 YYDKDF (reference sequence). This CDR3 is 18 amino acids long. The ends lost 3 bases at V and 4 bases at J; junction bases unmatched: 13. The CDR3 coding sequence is TGTGCCACCAGCAGGACTACGGACAGGGGAGATGGGAATCAGCCCCAGCATTTT. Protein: CATSRTTDRGDGNQPQHF.

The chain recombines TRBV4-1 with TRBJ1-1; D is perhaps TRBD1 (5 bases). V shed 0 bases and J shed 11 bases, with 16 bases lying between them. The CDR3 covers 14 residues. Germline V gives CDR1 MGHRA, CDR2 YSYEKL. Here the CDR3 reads CASSQEINGGDAFF. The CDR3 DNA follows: TGCGCCAGCAGCCAAGAAATCAACGGGGGGGATGCTTTCTTT.

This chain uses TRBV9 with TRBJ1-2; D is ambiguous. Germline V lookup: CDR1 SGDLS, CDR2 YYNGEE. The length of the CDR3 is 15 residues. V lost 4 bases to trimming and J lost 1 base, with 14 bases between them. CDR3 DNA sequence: TGTGCCAGCAGCTTAAGCTGGGCGGGTAACTATGGCTACACCTTC. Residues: CASSLSWAGNYGYTF.

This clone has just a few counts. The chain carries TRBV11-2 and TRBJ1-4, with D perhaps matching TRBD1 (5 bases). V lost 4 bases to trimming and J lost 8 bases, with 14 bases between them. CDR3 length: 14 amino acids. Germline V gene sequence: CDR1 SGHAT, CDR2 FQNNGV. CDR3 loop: CASSWGREAEKLFF. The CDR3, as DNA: TGTGCCAGCAGCTGGGGCCGGGAGGCGGAAAAACTGTTTTTT.

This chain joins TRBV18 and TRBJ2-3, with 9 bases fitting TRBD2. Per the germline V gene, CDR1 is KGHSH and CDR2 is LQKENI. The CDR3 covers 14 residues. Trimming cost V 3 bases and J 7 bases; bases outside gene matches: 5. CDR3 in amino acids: CASSPSGGPYTQYF. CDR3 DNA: TGTGCCAGCTCACCGAGCGGGGGGCCCTATACGCAGTATTTT.